These 22 T cell receptor beta chains share one sample of origin, sequenced in a study of response to subunit inactivated influenza vaccine. TCRdb processed the RT-PCR reads anew with MiXCR; each CDR3 protein has one entry. The sample yields about half a million distinct CDR3 sequences, approximately 7.6% seen once. The material was PBMCs from blood, obtained approximately 25 months after vaccination. The receptor source for this set is a man in his fifties or sixties who received an inactivated influenza vaccine.

This clonotype was detected ten times or more. This rearrangement joins TRBV7-9 to TRBJ1-2, with D unresolved. The CDR3 contains 14 residues. V was pared by 6 bases and J by 5 bases, with 16 bases between. The germline CDR1 and CDR2 sequences are SEHNR and FQNEAQ (reference sequence). This chain's CDR3 is CASSPMGSGYGYTF. The CDR3 DNA reads TGTGCCAGCAGTCCAATGGGGAGTGGATATGGCTACACCTTC. The complete variable domain, with remaining parts taken from reference TRBV7-9 and TRBJ1-2, reads DTGVSQNPRHKITKRGQNVTFRCDPISEHNRLYWYRQTLGQGPEFLTYFQNEAQLEKSRLLSDRFSAERPKGSFSTLEIQRTEQGDSAMYLCASSPMGSGYGYTFGSGTRLTVV.

Only a few counts were recorded for this clonotype. This chain joins TRBV4-1 and TRBJ1-6, with a possible D match to TRBD1 (6 bases). This CDR3 contains 16 residues. V shed 4 bases and J shed 7 bases, with 17 bases lying between them. The V gene's germline CDR1 is MGHRA and CDR2 YSYEKL. This chain's CDR3 is CASSLIYRARNSPLHF. CDR3 nucleotide sequence: TGCGCCAGCAGCCTCATCTACAGGGCGCGCAATTCACCCCTCCACTTT.

This clonotype appeared many times. The chain is built from TRBV7-2 and TRBJ2-5, with 12 bases identical to TRBD2. With 5 bases clipped from V and 4 bases from J, the junction kept 5 bases outside the gene matches. Germline V gene lookup returns CDR1 SGHTA and CDR2 FQGNSA. The CDR3 consists of 15 residues. Here the CDR3 reads CASSRPGLAGETQYF. DNA for the CDR3: TGTGCCAGCAGCCGACCGGGACTAGCGGGAGAGACCCAGTACTTC.

This clonotype was observed a handful of times. The chain recombines TRBV6-5 with TRBJ2-6, with 10 positions matching TRBD1. The germline gives CDR1 MNHEY, CDR2 SVGAGI. After removal of 2 bases from V and 2 bases from J, the junction contained 9 bases not matched to a gene. The CDR3 has 19 amino acids. The CDR3 region is CASSYVGTGAPPGANVLTF. The CDR3 DNA reads as TGTGCCAGCAGTTACGTGGGGACAGGGGCCCCACCTGGGGCCAACGTCCTGACTTTC.

The chain uses TRBV20-1 and TRBJ2-3; TRBD1 matches 9 bases. The CDR3 is made up of 15 amino acids. Trimming at V came to 4 bases and at J to 0 bases, leaving 5 bases not matched to a gene. CDR1 DFQATT and CDR2 SNEGSKA come from the germline V gene (reference sequence). The CDR3 coding sequence is TGCAGTGCTATTCCGGGACAGGGAAGCACAGATACGCAGTATTTT. Translation: CSAIPGQGSTDTQYF.

This clonotype was observed at least ten times. The chain recombines TRBV5-1 with TRBJ2-2; 9 bases align to TRBD2. The CDR3 covers 16 residues. Germline V gene data show CDR1 as SGHRS and CDR2 as YFSETQ. Trimming removed 4 bases from V and 4 bases from J; junction bases left unmatched: 8. The CDR3 spells CASSTPGLASTGELFF. DNA for the CDR3: TGCGCCAGCAGCACCCCGGGACTAGCAAGCACCGGGGAGCTGTTTTTT.

This sequence joins TRBV7-3 and TRBJ2-3; TRBD1 matches 7 bases. The CDR3 consists of 14 residues. Germline V lookup: CDR1 SGHTA, CDR2 FQGTGA. Trimming at V came to 5 bases and at J to 1 base, leaving 3 bases not matched to a gene. Here the CDR3 DNA reads TGTGCCAGCAGCAGGGGGCTTCGCACAGATACGCAGTATTTT. This encodes CASSRGLRTDTQYF.

V is TRBV20-1 and J is TRBJ2-1; TRBD1 agrees at 8 bases. The V gene's germline CDR1 is DFQATT and CDR2 SNEGSKA (reference sequence). V was clipped by 6 bases and J by 5 bases; unmatched bases: 12. This CDR3 is built from 15 residues. The chain's CDR3 is CSASFGTGMNNEQFF. The CDR3 DNA reads as TGCAGTGCCTCATTCGGGACAGGAATGAACAATGAGCAGTTCTTC.

The rearrangement joins TRBV7-2 to TRBJ2-7, with 7 bases matching TRBD2. The CDR3 totals 14 residues. The V and J ends lost 4 bases and 3 bases, in that order; junction bases with no gene match: 6. CDR1 SGHTA and CDR2 FQGNSA come from the germline V gene. CDR3 bases: TGTGCCAGCAGCTGGGCCGGACTAGACTACGAGCAGTACTTC. This translates into CASSWAGLDYEQYF.

The sample holds a few counts of this clonotype. J is TRBJ2-2 and V is TRBV13; perhaps TRBD2 as D (5 bases). Germline assignment: CDR1 PRHDT and CDR2 FYEKMQ (reference sequence). V dropped 4 bases and J dropped 2 bases, with 11 bases sitting between them. CDR3 length: 15 residues. CDR3 in amino acids: CASSSGGFNTGELFF. The CDR3 nucleotides read TGTGCCAGCAGCTCGGGCGGGTTCAACACCGGGGAGCTGTTTTTT.

Ten or more counts support this clonotype. The CDR3 DNA reads TGCAGCGTAGAGCAAGGGTTTGACACCCCAGATACGCAGTATTTT. It specifies CSVEQGFDTPDTQYF. The chain carries TRBV29-1 and TRBJ2-3, with D unclear. Germline values: CDR1 SQVTM, CDR2 ANQGSEA. The CDR3 totals 15 residues. Trimming stripped 6 bases from V and 4 bases from J, with 20 bases between.

In its sample, this clonotype was seen many times. The chain carries TRBV7-9 and TRBJ2-6; no clear D. Between the trimmed V and J ends, which lost 7 bases and 3 bases, there was a span of 10 bases. The CDR3 extends over 14 amino acids. CDR1 SEHNR and CDR2 FQNEAQ come from the germline V gene (reference sequence). The CDR3 nucleotides read TGTGCCAGCACCCCATGGGATGGGGCCAACGTCCTGACTTTC. Translated, it gives CASTPWDGANVLTF.

This clonotype was detected only a few times. The chain links TRBV7-6 to TRBJ2-1; the D gene is possibly TRBD2 (6 bases). With 1 base removed from V and 5 bases from J, the gap between germline ends came to 15 bases. The CDR3 runs to 16 residues. The germline gives CDR1 SGHVS, CDR2 FNYEAQ. The CDR3 is CASSLGRRDGDNEQFF. CDR3 nucleotides: TGTGCCAGCAGCTTAGGCCGGCGGGACGGGGACAATGAGCAGTTCTTC.

At least ten counts were recorded for this clonotype. The V call is TRBV14, the J call TRBJ1-1; no clear D gene. Deletions cut 5 bases from V and 3 bases from J, with 10 bases between. This CDR3 comprises 13 residues. Germline CDR1 SGHDN, CDR2 FVKESK. In DNA form, the CDR3 reads TGTGCCAGCAGCAAGGGTCGGGACACTGAAGCTTTCTTT. Its translation: CASSKGRDTEAFF.

V is TRBV12-3 or TRBV12-4 and J is TRBJ2-5, with no clear D. The CDR3 covers 13 residues. The V end lost 5 bases, the J end lost 4 bases, and 11 bases lay between the germline ends. CDR3 amino acids: CASSGSVPETQYF. The CDR3 bases are TGTGCCAGCAGTGGGTCTGTCCCAGAGACCCAGTACTTC.

This clonotype was observed a handful of times. The chain has TRBV12-3 or TRBV12-4 and TRBJ1-2; D is uncertain. Trimming stripped 7 bases from V and 2 bases from J, with 11 bases between. The CDR3 is made up of 13 amino acids. In DNA form, the CDR3 reads TGTGCCAGCACCTTGGGCCGGAACTATGGCTACACCTTC. Translation gives CASTLGRNYGYTF.

This clonotype showed up many times. J is TRBJ2-5 and V is TRBV12-3 or TRBV12-4; TRBD1 agrees at 9 bases. Trimming removed 8 bases from V and 4 bases from J; junction bases left unmatched: 2. The CDR3 covers 12 residues. The CDR3 coding sequence is TGTGCCAGCGGACAGGGGTTAGAGACCCAGTACTTC. Translating gives CASGQGLETQYF.

This clonotype was seen more than once but under ten times. This chain uses TRBV11-3 with TRBJ2-3; D unresolved. The germline V gene encodes CDR1 SGHNT and CDR2 YENEEA. Trimming took 3 bases from V and 4 from J, leaving 5 bases between them. The CDR3 loop spans 12 amino acids. CDR3 bases: TGTGCCAGCAGCTTCAGTGCAGATACGCAGTATTTT. Protein product: CASSFSADTQYF. The full variable domain, with the rest looked up from reference TRBV11-3 and TRBJ2-3, is EAGVVQSPRYKIIEKKQPVAFWCNPISGHNTLYWYLQNLGQGPELLIRYENEEAVDDSQLPKDRFSAERLKGVDSTLKIQPAELGDSAVYLCASSFSADTQYFGPGTRLTVL.

J is TRBJ2-5 and V is TRBV20-1, with TRBD2 matching over 11 bases. CDR3 length: 15 residues. Germline CDR1 reads DFQATT; CDR2 reads SNEGSKA (reference sequence). The V segment lost 2 bases and the J segment 1 base; nucleotides outside the gene matches: 3. The CDR3 protein is CSARSLAGGQETQYF. Written as DNA, the CDR3 is TGCAGTGCTAGATCCCTAGCGGGGGGCCAAGAGACCCAGTACTTC.

This clonotype turned up a few times. The CDR3 DNA reads as TGTGCCAGCAGTTACAGGGAAACTAATGAAAAACTGTTTTTT. This encodes CASSYRETNEKLFF. The chain combines TRBV12-3 or TRBV12-4 with TRBJ1-4; TRBD1 might be the D (6 bases). The V end lost 4 bases, the J end lost 1 base, and 7 bases lay between the germline ends. CDR3 length: 14 residues.

This chain connects TRBV4-3 to TRBJ1-2; D remains unclear. The CDR3 is 15 amino acids. The V gene's germline CDR1 is LGHNA and CDR2 YSLEER. With 0 bases removed from V and 6 bases from J, the gap between germline ends came to 14 bases. This chain's CDR3 is CASSQDLEGGHGYTF. The DNA of the CDR3 is TGCGCCAGCAGCCAAGATTTAGAGGGTGGGCATGGCTACACCTTC.

This clonotype was found a few times. V is TRBV5-5 and J is TRBJ2-5; D remains ambiguous. V was pared by 1 base and J by 6 bases, with 7 bases between. Germline loops: CDR1 SGHKS, CDR2 YYEKEE (reference sequence). This CDR3 is 12 amino acids long. The CDR3 reads CASSLREKTQYF. CDR3 nucleotides: TGTGCCAGCAGCTTGCGCGAGAAGACCCAGTACTTC.